The entry below describes one T cell receptor (beta chain). No antigen is known for it. V was pared by 9 bases and J by 8 bases, with 10 bases of the junction left unmatched. Germline V gene sequence: CDR1 SGHAT, CDR2 FQNNGV. This CDR3 has 15 amino acids. CDR3 and TCR beta VDJ profiling relied on a genomic DNA template. MiXCR was run by TCRdb on the reads, yielding one entry per CDR3 protein. The profile shows around 130,000 distinct CDR3 sequences, 48% of them singletons. The data stem from a study of CD8+CD57+ T cells in acquired aplastic anemia. The wider study: Healthy donors had, on average, roughly 9.8 million reads for their CD4+ cells.

General study points: Patients shared twenty-nine CD8+ CDR3 sequences with controls. CD8+ Simpson's diversity showed no significant patient-control difference.

The chain employs TRBV11-2 and TRBJ1-6; TRBD1 agrees at 10 bases. This sequence was found in a human donor in good health, serving as a control. The sample taken for sequencing was sorted CD4+, CD8+, or CD8+CD57+ T cells (not recorded which) from PBMCs. CDR3 amino acids: CASTGDRGRYSPLHF. CDR3 nucleotides: TGTGCCAGTACCGGAGACAGGGGGCGGTATTCACCCCTCCACTTT.